This TCR beta chain was identified in a study of control samples from healthy donors and cancer patients. This clone has just one count. The trim removed 5 bases at V and 0 bases at J, leaving 10 bases unmatched. The germline V gene has CDR1 SGHNT and CDR2 YYREEE (reference sequence). CDR3 length: 17 residues. The table came from immunoSEQ multiplex PCR; TCRdb's copy has only in-frame clones and leaves some out. The table lists about 110,000 clones, roughly 90% of them singletons, with 6% to 8% in the top ten. This chain connects TRBV5-4 to TRBJ2-3; 9 nucleotides align to TRBD2. The specimen sequenced was blood. This TCR derives from a young woman in good health. Here the CDR3 DNA reads TGTGCCAGCAGTGGGCGGGGGGGCTATATTAGCACAGATACGCAGTATTTT. Its translation: CASSGRGGYISTDTQYF.